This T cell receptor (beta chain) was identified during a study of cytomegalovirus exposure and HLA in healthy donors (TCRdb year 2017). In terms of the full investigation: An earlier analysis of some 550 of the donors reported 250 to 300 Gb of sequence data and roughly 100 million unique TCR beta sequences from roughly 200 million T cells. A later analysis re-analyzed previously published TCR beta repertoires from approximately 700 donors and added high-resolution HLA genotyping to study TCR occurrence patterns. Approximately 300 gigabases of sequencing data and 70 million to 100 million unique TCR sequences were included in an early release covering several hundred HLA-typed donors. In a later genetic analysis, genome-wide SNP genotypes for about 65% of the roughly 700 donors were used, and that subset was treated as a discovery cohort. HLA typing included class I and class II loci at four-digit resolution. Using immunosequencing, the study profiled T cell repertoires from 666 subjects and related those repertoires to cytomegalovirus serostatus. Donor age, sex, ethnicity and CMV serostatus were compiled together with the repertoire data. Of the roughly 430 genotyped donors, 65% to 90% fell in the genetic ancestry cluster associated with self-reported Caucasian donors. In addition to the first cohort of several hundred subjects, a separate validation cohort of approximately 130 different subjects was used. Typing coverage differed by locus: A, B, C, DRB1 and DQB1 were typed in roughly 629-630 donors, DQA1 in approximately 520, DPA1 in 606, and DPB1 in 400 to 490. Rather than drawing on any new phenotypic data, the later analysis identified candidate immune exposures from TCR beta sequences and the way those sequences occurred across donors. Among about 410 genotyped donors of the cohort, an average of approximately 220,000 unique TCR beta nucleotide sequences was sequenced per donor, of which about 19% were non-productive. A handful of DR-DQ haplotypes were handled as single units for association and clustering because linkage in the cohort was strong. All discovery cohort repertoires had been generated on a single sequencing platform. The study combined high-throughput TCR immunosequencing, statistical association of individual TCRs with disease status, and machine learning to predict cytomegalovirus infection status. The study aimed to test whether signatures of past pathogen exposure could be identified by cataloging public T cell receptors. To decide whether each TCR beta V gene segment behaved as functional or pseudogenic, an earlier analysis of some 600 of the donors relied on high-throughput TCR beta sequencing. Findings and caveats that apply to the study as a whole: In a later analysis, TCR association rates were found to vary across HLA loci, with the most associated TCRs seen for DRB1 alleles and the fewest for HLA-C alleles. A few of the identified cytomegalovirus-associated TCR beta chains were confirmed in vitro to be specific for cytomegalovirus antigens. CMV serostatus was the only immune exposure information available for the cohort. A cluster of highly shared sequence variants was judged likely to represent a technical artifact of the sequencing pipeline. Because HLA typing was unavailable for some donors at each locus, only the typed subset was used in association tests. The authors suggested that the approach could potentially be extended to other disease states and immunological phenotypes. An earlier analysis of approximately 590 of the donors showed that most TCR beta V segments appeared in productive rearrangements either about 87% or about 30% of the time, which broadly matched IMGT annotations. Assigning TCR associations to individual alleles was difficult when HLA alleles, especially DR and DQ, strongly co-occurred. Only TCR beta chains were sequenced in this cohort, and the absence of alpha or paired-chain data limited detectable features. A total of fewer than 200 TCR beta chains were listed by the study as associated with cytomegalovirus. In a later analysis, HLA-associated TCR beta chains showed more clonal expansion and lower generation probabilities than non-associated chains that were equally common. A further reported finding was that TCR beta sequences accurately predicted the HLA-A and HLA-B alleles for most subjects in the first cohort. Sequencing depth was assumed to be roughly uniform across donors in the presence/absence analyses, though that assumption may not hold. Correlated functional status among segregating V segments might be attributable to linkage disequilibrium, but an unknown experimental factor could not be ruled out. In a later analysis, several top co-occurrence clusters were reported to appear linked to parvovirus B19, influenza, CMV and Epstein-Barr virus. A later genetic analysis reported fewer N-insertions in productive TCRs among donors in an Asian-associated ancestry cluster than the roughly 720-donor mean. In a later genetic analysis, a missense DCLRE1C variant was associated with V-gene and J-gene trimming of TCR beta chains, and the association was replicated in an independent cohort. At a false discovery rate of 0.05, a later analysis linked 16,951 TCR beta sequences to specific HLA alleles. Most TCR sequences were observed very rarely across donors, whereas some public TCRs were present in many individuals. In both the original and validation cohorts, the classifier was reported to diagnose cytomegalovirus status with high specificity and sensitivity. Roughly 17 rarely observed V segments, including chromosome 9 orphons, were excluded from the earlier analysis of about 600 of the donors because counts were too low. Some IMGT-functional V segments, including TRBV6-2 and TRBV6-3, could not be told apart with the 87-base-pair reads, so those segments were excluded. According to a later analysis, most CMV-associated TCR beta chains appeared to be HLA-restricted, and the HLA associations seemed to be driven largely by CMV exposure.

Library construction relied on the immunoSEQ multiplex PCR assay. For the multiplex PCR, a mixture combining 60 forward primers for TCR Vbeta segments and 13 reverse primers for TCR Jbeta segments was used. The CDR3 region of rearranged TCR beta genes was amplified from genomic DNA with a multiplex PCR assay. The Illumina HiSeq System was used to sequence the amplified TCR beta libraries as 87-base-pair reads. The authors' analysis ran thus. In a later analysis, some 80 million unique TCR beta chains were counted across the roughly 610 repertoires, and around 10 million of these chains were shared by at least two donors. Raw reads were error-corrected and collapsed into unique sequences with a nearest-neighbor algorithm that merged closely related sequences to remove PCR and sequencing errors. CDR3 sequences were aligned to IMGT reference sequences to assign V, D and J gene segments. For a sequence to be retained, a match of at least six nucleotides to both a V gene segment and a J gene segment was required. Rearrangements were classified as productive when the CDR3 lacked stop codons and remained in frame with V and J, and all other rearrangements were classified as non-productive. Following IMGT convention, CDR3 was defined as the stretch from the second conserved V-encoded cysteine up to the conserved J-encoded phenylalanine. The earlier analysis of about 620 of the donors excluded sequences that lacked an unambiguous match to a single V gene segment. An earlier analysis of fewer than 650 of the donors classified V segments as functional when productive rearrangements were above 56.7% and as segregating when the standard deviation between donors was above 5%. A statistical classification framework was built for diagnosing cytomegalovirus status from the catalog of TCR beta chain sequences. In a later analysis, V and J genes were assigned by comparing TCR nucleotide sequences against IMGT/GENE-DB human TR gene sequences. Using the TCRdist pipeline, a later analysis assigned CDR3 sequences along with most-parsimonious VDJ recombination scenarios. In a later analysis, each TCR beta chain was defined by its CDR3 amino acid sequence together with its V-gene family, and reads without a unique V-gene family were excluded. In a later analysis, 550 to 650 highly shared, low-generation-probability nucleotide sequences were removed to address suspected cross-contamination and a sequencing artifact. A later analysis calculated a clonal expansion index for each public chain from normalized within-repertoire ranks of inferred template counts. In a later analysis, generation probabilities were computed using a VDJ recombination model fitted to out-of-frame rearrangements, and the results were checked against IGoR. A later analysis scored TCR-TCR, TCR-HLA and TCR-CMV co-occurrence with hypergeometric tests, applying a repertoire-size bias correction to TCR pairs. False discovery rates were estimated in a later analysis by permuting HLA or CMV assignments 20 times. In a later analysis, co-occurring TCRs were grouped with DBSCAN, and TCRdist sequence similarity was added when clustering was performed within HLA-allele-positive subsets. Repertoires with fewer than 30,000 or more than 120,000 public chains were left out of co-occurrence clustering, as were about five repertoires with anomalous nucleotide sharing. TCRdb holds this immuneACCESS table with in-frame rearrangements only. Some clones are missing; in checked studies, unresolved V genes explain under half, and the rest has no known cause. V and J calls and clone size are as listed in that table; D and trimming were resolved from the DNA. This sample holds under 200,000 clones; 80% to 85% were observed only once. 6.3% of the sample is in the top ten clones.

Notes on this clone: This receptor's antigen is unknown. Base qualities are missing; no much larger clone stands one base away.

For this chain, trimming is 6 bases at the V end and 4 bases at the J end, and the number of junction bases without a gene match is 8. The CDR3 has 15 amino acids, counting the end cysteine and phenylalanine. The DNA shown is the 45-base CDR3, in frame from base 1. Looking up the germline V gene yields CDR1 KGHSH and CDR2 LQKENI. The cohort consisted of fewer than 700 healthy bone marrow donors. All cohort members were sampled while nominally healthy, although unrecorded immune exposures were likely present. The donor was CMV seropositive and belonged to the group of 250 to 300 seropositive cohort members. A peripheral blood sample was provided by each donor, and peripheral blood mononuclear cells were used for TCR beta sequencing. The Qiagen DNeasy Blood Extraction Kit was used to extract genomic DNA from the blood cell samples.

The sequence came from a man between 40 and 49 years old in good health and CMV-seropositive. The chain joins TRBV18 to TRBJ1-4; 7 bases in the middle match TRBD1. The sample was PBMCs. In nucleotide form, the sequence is TGTGCCAGCTCGTCACCCCAGGGGGTTAATGAAAAACTGTTTTTT. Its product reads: CASSSPQGVNEKLFF. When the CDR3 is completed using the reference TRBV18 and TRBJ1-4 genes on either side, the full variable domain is NAGVMQNPRHLVRRRGQEARLRCSPMKGHSHVYWYRQLPEEGLKFMVYLQKENIIDESGMPKERFSAEFPKEGPSILRIQQVVRGDSAAYFCASSSPQGVNEKLFFGSGTQLSVL.